The sequence of this TCR beta chain was determined in a study of T cells in Graves' hyperthyroidism and ophthalmopathy. From RNA transcripts, TCR beta CDR3 regions were amplified. The HTBI primer set served for first-round RT-PCR of the TCR CDR3. Using its own MiXCR run on the multiplex PCR reads, TCRdb lists one record per CDR3 protein. Of more than 500,000 distinct CDR3 sequences in the sample, roughly 15% were seen once. About this clonotype itself: Its antigen is undetermined.

Overall study results and limits: Stable hyperthyroidism was separated from ophthalmopathy by a model based on 13 V-J features. Most thyroid clonotypes expanded above 0.001 appeared in blood too.

The CDR3 sequence is 12 residues long. Trimming cost V 2 bases and J 6 bases, with 8 bases left between them. Germline-derived CDR1 and CDR2 are SGHTA and FQGNSA. The chain carries TRBV7-2 and TRBJ2-7, with D possibly being TRBD1 (5 bases). Material: blood. The clonotype comes from a woman in her thirties or forties with Graves' ophthalmopathy. The CDR3: CASSLQGPEQYF. As DNA, the CDR3 is TGTGCCAGCAGCTTACAGGGTCCCGAGCAGTACTTC. Supplemented by reference TRBV7-2 and TRBJ2-7, the full variable domain reads GAGVSQSPSNKVTEKGKDVELRCDPISGHTALYWYRQSLGQGLEFLIYFQGNSAPDKSGLPSDRFSAERTGGSVSTLTIQRTQQEDSAVYLCASSLQGPEQYFGPGTRLTVT.